This TCR beta chain was sequenced in a study of blood T cell repertoires in COVID-19. The CDR3 is made up of 16 amino acids. Participants spanned ages about 18 to 100 years and resided in 20 to 30 US areas. Recovery among Cohort 3 donors was established by two negative PCRs, clearance, or symptom resolution. Profiling relied on immunoSEQ multiplex PCR, and the TCRdb table lists in-frame clones only, not all of them. Altogether roughly 160,000 clones are present, 80% being singletons, with the ten largest covering about 3.4%. Specimen: PBMCs or T cells enriched from blood (not recorded which). The J gene is TRBJ2-1, the V gene TRBV21-1; TRBD1 is taken as the D call from the table, unchecked against the DNA. TRBV21-1 is a pseudogene locus. This TCR was recovered from a woman in her sixties who had recovered from COVID-19. The CDR3 here is CASSKARDRQYNEQFF. In nucleotides, the CDR3 is TGTGCCAGCAGCAAAGCGAGGGACAGACAGTACAATGAGCAGTTCTTC.